This paragraph reports one T cell receptor (beta chain). MiXCR was run by TCRdb on the 5' RACE reads, yielding one entry per CDR3 protein. The sample holds 400,000 to 550,000 distinct CDR3 sequences, 20% to 25% seen once. The data belong to a study of identical twins. The V segment lost 6 bases and the J segment 6 bases; nucleotides outside the gene matches: 15. Germline CDR1 reads MNHNS; CDR2 reads SASEGT. The CDR3 is 17 amino acids. Another study also made use of these data, one on T cells expressing NK-cell markers.

The sample was CD4+ T cells sorted from blood. The sequence was collected from a woman aged 18-29 years in good health. V and J are TRBV6-1 and TRBJ2-2, with 8 bases matching TRBD2. This CDR3 reads CASRSPPGLGHPGELFF. The DNA for the CDR3 is TGTGCCAGCAGGTCACCTCCGGGACTAGGACACCCCGGGGAGCTGTTTTTT.